The sequence of this TCR beta chain was determined in a study of T cells expressing NK-cell markers. For each CDR3 protein, TCRdb gives one entry from its re-call of the 5' RACE reads, without DNA. Recorded here are roughly 390,000 distinct CDR3 sequences; the top ten clones represent about 10%. Germline V CDR1 and CDR2: SEHNR, FQNEAQ (reference sequence). The CDR3 is 19 amino acids. The specimen was blood T cells: a sorted CD56 or NKG2C T cell subset, CD4+ or CD8+ T cells, or bulk PBMC T cells (not recorded which). The TCR sequence derives from a woman in her forties or fifties in good health. This chain connects TRBV7-9 to TRBJ2-1; TCRdb returns TRBD2, unconfirmable since there is no DNA. This CDR3 reads CASSSTGLAGGFIHNEQFF.